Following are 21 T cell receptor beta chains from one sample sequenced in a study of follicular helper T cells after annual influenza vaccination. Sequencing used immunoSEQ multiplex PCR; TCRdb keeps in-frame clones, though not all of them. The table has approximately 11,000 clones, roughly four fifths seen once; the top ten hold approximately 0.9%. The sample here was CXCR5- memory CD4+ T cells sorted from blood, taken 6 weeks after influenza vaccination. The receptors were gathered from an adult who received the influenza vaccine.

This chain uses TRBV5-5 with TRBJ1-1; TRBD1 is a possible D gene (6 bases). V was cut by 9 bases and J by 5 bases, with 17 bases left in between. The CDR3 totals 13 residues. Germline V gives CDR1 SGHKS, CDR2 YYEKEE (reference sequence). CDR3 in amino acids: CATQIQGRTEAFF. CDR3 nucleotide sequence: TGTGCCACCCAGATACAGGGAAGGACTGAAGCTTTCTTT.

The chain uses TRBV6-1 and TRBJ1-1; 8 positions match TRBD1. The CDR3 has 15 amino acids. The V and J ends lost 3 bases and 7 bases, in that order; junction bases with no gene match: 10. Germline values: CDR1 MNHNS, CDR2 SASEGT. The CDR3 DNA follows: TGTGCCAGCAGTGACCAGGGGGCTGTGCGCGGTGAAGCTTTCTTT. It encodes CASSDQGAVRGEAFF.

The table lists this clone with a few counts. CDR3 residues: CASSFWDGGARDTQYF. In DNA form, the CDR3 reads TGCGCCAGCAGCTTCTGGGACGGGGGGGCCAGAGATACGCAGTATTTT. The chain joins TRBV4-1 to TRBJ2-3; TRBD2 agrees at 8 bases. Trimming cost V 5 bases and J 5 bases; bases outside gene matches: 12. Germline V gives CDR1 MGHRA, CDR2 YSYEKL. This CDR3 contains 16 residues.

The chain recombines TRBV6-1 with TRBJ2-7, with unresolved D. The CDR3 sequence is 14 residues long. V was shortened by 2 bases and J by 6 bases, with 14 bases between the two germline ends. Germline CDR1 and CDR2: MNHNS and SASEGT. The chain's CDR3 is CASSELGLVIEQYF. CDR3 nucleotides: TGTGCCAGCAGTGAACTGGGTCTGGTGATCGAGCAGTACTTC.

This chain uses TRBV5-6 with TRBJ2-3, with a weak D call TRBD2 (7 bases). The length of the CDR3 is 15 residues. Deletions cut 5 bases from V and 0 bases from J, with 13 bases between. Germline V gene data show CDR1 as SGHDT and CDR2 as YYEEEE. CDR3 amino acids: CASSPGGSSTDTQYF. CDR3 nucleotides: TGTGCCAGCAGTCCGGGGGGCTCGAGCACAGATACGCAGTATTTT.

The CDR3 is CASSPNRRDRGGAGQKLFF. In DNA, the CDR3 is TGTGCCAGCAGCCCGAACCGCCGGGACAGGGGCGGCGCGGGGCAAAAACTGTTTTTT. The V and J genes are TRBV7-3 and TRBJ1-4; 10 bases map to TRBD1. CDR3 length equals 19 residues. Germline loops: CDR1 SGHTA, CDR2 FQGTGA. V lost 5 bases and J lost 9; bases outside the gene matches: 21. Using reference TRBV7-3 and TRBJ1-4 for the parts outside the CDR3, the full variable domain is GAGVSQTPSNKVTEKGKYVELRCDPISGHTALYWYRQSLGQGPEFLIYFQGTGAADDSGLPNDRFFAVRPEGSVSTLKIQRTERGDSAVYLCASSPNRRDRGGAGQKLFFGSGTQLSVL.

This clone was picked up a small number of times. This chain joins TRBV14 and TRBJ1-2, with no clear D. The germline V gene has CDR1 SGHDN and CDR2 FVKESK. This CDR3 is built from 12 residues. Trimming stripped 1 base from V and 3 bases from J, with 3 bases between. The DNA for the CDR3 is TGTGCCAGCAGCCAAGGGTACTATGGCTACACCTTC. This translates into CASSQGYYGYTF.

The CDR3 nucleotides read TGTGCCAGCAGCTCGGGTCTGAACAATGAGCAGTTCTTC. It encodes CASSSGLNNEQFF. This chain joins TRBV7-2 and TRBJ2-1; D is undetermined. Looked up from germline, CDR1 is SGHTA and CDR2 is FQGNSA. V lost 4 bases, J lost 5 bases, and 9 bases lay in between. The CDR3 contains 13 residues. Looking up the rest from reference TRBV7-2 and TRBJ2-1 gives the full variable domain: GAGVSQSPSNKVTEKGKDVELRCDPISGHTALYWYRQSLGQGLEFLIYFQGNSAPDKSGLPSDRFSAERTGGSVSTLTIQRTQQEDSAVYLCASSSGLNNEQFFGPGTRLTVL.

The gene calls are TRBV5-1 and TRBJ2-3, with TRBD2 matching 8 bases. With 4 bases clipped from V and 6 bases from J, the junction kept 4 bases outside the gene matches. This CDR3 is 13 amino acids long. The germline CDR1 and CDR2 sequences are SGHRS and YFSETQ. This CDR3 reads CASSSGGGDTQYF. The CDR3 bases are TGCGCCAGCAGCAGCGGGGGCGGGGATACGCAGTATTTT.

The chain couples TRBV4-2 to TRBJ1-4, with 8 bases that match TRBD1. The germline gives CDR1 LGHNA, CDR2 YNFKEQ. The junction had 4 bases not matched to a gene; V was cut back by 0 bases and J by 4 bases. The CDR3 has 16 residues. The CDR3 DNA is TGTGCCAGCAGCCAAGATCCTACAGGGGGTAATGAAAAACTGTTTTTT. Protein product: CASSQDPTGGNEKLFF.

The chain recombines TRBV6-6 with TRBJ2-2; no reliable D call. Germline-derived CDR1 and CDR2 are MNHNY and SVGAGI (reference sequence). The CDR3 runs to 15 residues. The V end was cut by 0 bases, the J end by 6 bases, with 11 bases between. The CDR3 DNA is TGTGCCAGCAGTTACTCAGGACCACCCGCCGGGGAGCTGTTTTTT. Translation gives CASSYSGPPAGELFF.

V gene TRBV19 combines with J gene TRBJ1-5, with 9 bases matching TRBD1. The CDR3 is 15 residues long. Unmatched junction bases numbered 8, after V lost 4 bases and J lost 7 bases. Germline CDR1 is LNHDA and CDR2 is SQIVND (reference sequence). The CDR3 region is CASSTGTGTGQPQHF. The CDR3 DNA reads TGTGCCAGTAGTACGGGGACAGGGACGGGGCAGCCCCAGCATTTT.

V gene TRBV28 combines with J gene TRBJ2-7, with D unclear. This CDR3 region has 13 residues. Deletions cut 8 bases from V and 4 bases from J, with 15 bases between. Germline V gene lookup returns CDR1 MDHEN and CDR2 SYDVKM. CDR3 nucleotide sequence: TGTGCCAGCGGGGTATCAGTGGGATACGAGCAGTACTTC. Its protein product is CASGVSVGYEQYF.

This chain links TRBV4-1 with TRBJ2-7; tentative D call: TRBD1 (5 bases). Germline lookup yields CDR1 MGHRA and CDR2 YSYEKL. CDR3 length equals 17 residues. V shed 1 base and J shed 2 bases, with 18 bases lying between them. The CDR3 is CASSQVQNAVGAYEQYF. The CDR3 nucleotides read TGCGCCAGCAGCCAAGTCCAAAACGCTGTAGGGGCCTACGAGCAGTACTTC.

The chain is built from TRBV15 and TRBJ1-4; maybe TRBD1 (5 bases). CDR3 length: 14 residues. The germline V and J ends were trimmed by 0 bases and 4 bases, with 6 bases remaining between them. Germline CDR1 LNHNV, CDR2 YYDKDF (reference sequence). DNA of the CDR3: TGTGCCACCAGCAGAGACAGGGATAATGAAAAACTGTTTTTT. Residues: CATSRDRDNEKLFF.

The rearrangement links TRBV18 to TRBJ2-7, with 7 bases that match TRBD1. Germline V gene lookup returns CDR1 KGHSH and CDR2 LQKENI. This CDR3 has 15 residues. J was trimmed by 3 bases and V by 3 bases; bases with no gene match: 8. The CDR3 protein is CASSPETGLFYEQYF. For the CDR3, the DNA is TGTGCCAGCTCACCCGAGACAGGGCTCTTCTACGAGCAGTACTTC.

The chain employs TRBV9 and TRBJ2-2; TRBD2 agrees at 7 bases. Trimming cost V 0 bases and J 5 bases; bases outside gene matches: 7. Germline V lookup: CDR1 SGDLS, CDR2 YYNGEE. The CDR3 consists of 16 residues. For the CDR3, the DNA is TGTGCCAGCAGCGTAGGGGCGGGAGTAGGGACCGGGGAGCTGTTTTTT. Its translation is CASSVGAGVGTGELFF.

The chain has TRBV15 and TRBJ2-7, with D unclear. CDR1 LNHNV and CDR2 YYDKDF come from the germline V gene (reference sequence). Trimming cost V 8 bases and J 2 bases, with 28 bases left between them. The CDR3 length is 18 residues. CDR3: CATGIKNPGPPRTYEQYF. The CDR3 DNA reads TGTGCCACCGGTATCAAAAACCCAGGACCGCCCCGAACCTACGAGCAGTACTTC. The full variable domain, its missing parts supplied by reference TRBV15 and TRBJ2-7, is DAMVIQNPRYQVTQFGKPVTLSCSQTLNHNVMYWYQQKSSQAPKLLFHYYDKDFNNEADTPDNFQSRRPNTSFCFLDIRSPGLGDTAMYLCATGIKNPGPPRTYEQYFGPGTRLTVT.

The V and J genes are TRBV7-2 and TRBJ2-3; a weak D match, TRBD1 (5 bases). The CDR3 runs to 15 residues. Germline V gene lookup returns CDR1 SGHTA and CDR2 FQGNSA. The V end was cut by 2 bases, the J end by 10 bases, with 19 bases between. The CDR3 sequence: CASSLQGIPGSPQYF. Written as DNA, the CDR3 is TGTGCCAGCAGCTTACAGGGAATTCCTGGGTCACCGCAGTATTTT.

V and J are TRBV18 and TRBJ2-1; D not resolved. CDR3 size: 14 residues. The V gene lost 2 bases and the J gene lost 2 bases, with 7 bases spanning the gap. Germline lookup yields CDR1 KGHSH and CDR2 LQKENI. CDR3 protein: CASSPSAAYNEQFF. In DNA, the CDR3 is TGTGCCAGCTCACCAAGCGCTGCCTACAATGAGCAGTTCTTC.

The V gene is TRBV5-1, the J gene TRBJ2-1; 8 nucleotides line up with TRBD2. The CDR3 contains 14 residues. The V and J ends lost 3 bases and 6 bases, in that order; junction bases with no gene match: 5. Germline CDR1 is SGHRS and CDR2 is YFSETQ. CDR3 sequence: CASSSYTSGNEQFF. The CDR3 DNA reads TGCGCCAGCAGCTCTTACACTAGCGGCAATGAGCAGTTCTTC.